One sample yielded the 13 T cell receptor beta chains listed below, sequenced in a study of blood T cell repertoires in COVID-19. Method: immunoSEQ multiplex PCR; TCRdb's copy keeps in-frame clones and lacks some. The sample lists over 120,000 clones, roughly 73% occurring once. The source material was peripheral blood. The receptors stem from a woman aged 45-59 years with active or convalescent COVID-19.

The CDR3 coding sequence is TGTGCCAGCAGCTTGAGGGACTTTTACAATGAGCAGTTCTTC. Translated, it gives CASSLRDFYNEQFF. The chain joins TRBV5-6 to TRBJ2-1; weak D call: TRBD2 (6 bases). V lost 1 base and J lost 4, with 9 bases in between. The CDR3 is made up of 14 amino acids. CDR1 is SGHDT, CDR2 YYEEEE, per germline.

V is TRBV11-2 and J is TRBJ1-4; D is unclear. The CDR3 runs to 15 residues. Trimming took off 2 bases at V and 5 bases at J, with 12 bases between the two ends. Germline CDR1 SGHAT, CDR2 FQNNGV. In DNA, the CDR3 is TGTGCCAGCAGCTTATCCCAGGCTCTAAATGAAAAACTGTTTTTT. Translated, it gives CASSLSQALNEKLFF.

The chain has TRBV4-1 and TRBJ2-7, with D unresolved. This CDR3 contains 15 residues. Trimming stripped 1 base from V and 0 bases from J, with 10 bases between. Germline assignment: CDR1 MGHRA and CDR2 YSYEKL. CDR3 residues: CASSQVTESSYEQYF. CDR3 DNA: TGCGCCAGCAGCCAAGTAACGGAGAGCTCCTACGAGCAGTACTTC.

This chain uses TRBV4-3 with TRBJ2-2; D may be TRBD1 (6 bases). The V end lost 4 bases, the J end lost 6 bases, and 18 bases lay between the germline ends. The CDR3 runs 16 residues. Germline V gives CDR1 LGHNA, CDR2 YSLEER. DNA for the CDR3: TGCGCCAGCAGCCCGACGACAGGTGGGGGCTCCGGGGAGCTGTTTTTT. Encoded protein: CASSPTTGGGSGELFF.

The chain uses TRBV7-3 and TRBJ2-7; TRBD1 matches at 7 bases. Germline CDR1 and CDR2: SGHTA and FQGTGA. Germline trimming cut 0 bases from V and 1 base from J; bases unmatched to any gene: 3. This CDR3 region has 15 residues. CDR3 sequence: CASSLTGGPSYEQYF. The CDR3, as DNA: TGTGCCAGCAGCTTAACAGGGGGCCCTTCCTACGAGCAGTACTTC.

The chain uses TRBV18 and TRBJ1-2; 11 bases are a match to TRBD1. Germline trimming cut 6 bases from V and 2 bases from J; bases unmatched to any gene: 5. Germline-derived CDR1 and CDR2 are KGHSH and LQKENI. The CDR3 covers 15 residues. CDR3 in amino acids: CASSDRTGGNYGYTF. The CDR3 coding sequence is TGTGCCAGCTCGGATCGGACAGGGGGCAACTATGGCTACACCTTC.

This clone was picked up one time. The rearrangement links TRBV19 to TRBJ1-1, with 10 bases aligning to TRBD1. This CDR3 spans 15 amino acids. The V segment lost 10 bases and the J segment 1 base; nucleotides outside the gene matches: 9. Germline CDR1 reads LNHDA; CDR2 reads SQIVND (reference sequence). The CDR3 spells CANDRQGAKNTEAFF. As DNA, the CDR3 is TGTGCCAACGACCGACAGGGGGCTAAGAACACTGAAGCTTTCTTT.

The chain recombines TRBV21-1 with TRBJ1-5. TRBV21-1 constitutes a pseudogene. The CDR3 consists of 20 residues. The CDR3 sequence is CASPAGGRDDLGISNQPQHF. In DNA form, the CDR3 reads TGTGCCAGCCCCGCGGGGGGGAGGGACGACCTCGGGATTAGCAATCAGCCCCAGCATTTT.

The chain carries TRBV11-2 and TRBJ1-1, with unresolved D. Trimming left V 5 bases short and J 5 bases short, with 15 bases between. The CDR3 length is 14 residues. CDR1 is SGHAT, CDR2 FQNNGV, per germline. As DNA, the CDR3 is TGTGCCAGCAGCGTGGGTGGAGGGTTGACTGAAGCTTTCTTT. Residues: CASSVGGGLTEAFF.

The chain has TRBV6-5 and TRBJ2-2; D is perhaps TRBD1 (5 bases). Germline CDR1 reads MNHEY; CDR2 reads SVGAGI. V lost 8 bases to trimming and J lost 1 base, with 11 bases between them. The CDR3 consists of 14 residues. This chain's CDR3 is CASRSQGNTGELFF. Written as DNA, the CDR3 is TGTGCCAGCCGTTCGCAGGGGAACACCGGGGAGCTGTTTTTT.

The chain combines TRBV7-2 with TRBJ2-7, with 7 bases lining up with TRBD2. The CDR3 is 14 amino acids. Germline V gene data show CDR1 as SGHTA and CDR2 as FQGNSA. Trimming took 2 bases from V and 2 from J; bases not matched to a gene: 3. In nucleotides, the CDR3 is TGTGCCAGCAGCTTAAAGGGAGGGACCTACGAGCAGTACTTC. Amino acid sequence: CASSLKGGTYEQYF.

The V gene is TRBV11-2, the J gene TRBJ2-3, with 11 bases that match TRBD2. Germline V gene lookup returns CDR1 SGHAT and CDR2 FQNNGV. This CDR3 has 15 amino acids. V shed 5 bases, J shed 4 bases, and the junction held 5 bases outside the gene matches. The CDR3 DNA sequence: TGTGCCAGCAGCGCCAATAGCGGGGGGGCAGATACGCAGTATTTT. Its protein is CASSANSGGADTQYF. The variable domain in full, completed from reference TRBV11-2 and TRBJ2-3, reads EAGVAQSPRYKIIEKRQSVAFWCNPISGHATLYWYQQILGQGPKLLIQFQNNGVVDDSQLPKDRFSAERLKGVDSTLKIQPAKLEDSAVYLCASSANSGGADTQYFGPGTRLTVL.

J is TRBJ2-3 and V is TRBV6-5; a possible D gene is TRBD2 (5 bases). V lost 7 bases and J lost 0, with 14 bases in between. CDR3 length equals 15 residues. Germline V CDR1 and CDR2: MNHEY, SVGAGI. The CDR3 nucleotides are TGTGCCAGCAATTCCCTAGCCCCTAGCACAGATACGCAGTATTTT. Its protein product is CASNSLAPSTDTQYF.